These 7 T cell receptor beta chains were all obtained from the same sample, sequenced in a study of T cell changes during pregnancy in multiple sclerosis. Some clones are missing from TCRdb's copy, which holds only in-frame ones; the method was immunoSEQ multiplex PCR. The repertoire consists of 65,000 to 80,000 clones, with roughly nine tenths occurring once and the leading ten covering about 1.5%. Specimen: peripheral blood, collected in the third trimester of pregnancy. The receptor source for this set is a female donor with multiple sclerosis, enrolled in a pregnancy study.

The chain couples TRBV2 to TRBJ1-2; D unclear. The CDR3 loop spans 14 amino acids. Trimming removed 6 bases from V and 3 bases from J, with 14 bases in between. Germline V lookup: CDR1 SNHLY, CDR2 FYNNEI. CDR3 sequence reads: CASSLGPDYYGYTF. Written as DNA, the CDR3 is TGTGCCAGCAGCTTGGGCCCCGATTACTATGGCTACACCTTC.

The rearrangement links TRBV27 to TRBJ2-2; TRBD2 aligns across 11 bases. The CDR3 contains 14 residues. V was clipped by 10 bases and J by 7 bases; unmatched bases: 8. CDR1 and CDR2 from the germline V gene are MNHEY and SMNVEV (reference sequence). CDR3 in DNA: TGTGCCACCCAACTAGCGGGAGAGTTCGGGGAGCTGTTTTTT. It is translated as CATQLAGEFGELFF.

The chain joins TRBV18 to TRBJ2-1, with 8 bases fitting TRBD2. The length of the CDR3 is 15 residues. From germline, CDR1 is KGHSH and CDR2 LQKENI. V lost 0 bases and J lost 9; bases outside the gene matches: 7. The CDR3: CASSPPGLGGGEQFF. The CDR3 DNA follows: TGTGCCAGCTCACCACCGGGACTAGGGGGTGGTGAGCAGTTCTTC. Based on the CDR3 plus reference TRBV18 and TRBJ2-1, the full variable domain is NAGVMQNPRHLVRRRGQEARLRCSPMKGHSHVYWYRQLPEEGLKFMVYLQKENIIDESGMPKERFSAEFPKEGPSILRIQQVVRGDSAAYFCASSPPGLGGGEQFFGPGTRLTVL.

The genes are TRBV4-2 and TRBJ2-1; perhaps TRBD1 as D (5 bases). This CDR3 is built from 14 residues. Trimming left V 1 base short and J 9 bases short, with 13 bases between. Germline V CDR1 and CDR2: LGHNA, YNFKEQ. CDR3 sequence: CASSQAETVFEQFF. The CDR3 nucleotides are TGTGCCAGCAGCCAAGCCGAGACAGTTTTTGAGCAGTTCTTC.

The DNA for the CDR3 is TGTGCCAGCAGTTACTACGCGAACACCGGGGAGCTGTTTTTT. Translation: CASSYYANTGELFF. This chain links TRBV27 with TRBJ2-2; D not resolved. The ends were cut back, 4 bases at V and 0 bases at J, with 6 bases in the middle. The germline V gene has CDR1 MNHEY and CDR2 SMNVEV (reference sequence). This CDR3 spans 14 amino acids.

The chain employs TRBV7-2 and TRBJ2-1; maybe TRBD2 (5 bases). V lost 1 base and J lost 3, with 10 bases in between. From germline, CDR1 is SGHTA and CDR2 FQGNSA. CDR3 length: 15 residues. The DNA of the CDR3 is TGTGCCAGCAGCTTAGGTTCTGGGAGCTACAATGAGCAGTTCTTC. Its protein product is CASSLGSGSYNEQFF.

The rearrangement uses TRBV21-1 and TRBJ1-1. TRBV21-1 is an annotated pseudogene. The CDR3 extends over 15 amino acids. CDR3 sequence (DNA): TGTGCCAGCAGCCCTGGACGGGGGGGACACACTGAAGCTTTCTTT. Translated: CASSPGRGGHTEAFF.